Below, 5 T cell receptor beta chains from the same sample are listed, as sequenced in a study of monozygotic twins with inflammatory bowel disease. From its re-call of the 5' RACE reads, TCRdb lists each CDR3 protein once, without DNA. The listing records fewer than 450,000 distinct CDR3 sequences. Sequences were obtained from blood. These receptors were collected from a human donor with ulcerative colitis or Crohn's disease, or a healthy co-twin of an affected twin (not recorded which).

The genes are TRBV11-2 and TRBJ1-2; TCRdb lists TRBD1, though no DNA is available to test this call. This CDR3 comprises 18 residues. CDR1 SGHAT and CDR2 FQNNGV come from the germline V gene. The CDR3 here is CASSPALGQGRNSYGYTF.

The gene calls are TRBV4-1 and TRBJ1-4; there is no DNA to check the TCRdb D call of TRBD1. The CDR3 sequence is 15 residues long. Per the germline V gene, CDR1 is MGHRA and CDR2 is YSYEKL. CDR3 in amino acids: CASSLGTGRWEKLFF.

The rearrangement joins TRBV20-1 to TRBJ1-4; TCRdb calls TRBD1, which cannot be checked without DNA. Germline V gene lookup returns CDR1 DFQATT and CDR2 SNEGSKA (reference sequence). CDR3 length: 17 residues. The CDR3 is CSARGRGAPATNEKLFF.

The chain joins TRBV13 to TRBJ1-1; the D call of TRBD1 rests on TCRdb alone, since no DNA is present to check it. The V gene's germline CDR1 is PRHDT and CDR2 FYEKMQ (reference sequence). CDR3 length equals 15 residues. Here the CDR3 reads CASSPPDRVFTEAFF.

The rearrangement joins TRBV6-2 or TRBV6-3 to TRBJ2-1; with no DNA, the TCRdb D assignment of TRBD2 cannot be verified. The CDR3 covers 14 residues. Germline CDR1 reads MNHEY; CDR2 reads SVGEGT. CDR3 residues: CASSPLIAGGPRFF.